A selection of T cell receptor beta chains follows, all from one sample in a study of T cells in Graves' hyperthyroidism and ophthalmopathy. TCRdb reanalysed the multiplex PCR reads using MiXCR and keeps one entry per CDR3 protein. The sample records about 370,000 distinct CDR3 sequences, approximately 14% being singletons. What was sequenced was blood. These receptors were obtained from a woman aged 60-70 years with Graves' ophthalmopathy. Both conserved end residues are trimmed from each CDR3. The order of the fields is V gene, clone size, CDR3 protein. Rows may omit the clone size; those that give it use once, few, many or a size class.

TRBV7-7 | few | ASSLAASGELF
TRBV27 | many | ASSLEATLNPVGPYNEQF
TRBV4-1 | few | ASSQEAPKRGEQF
TRBV20-1 | . | SARDSWVYEQY
TRBV15 | many | ATSRKDSTEAF
TRBV24-1 | many | ATSDSGQRGSNQPQH
TRBV2 | many | ASSEGGRVVTDTQY
TRBV20-1 | many | SARAHSNQPQH
TRBV28 | many | ASSFYGAVSGNTIY
TRBV28 | many | ASSLSGLWTGELF
TRBV15 | . | ATSREGTTTYNEQF
TRBV15 | many | ATSSWGVATEAF
TRBV15 | few | ATKGQLNEKLF
TRBV11-2 | . | ASSLDGLAAYNEQS
TRBV20-1 | many | SAHSGPWGQETQY
TRBV6-2/TRBV6-3 | . | ASSPGLIYEQY
TRBV29-1 | . | SVQTSGKNTGELF
TRBV20-1 | . | SARGVKGLAGGGEQF
TRBV9 | . | ASKEGAGDQETQY
TRBV19 | . | ASSISPRTGELF
TRBV28 | few | ASSGGGRDTQY
TRBV12-5 | many | ASGVPGDAAF
TRBV20-1 | . | SARETSGRTYYNEQF
TRBV7-9 | many | ASSPTEFGTEAF
TRBV6-1 | . | ASREGASIYEQY
TRBV5-1 | many | ASSLWDTGDNEQF
TRBV5-1 | few | ASSNRVSYGQY
TRBV13 | many | ASSDVSGQETQY
TRBV15 | many | ATSRGQGTDTQY
TRBV30 | many | AWSGWREDSPLH
TRBV7-3 | once | ASSQGRGGSYEQY
TRBV7-9 | . | ASSSFFRTGKAGELF
TRBV29-1 | . | SVSNRDVYEQY
TRBV28 | many | ASSLTGRGQPQH
TRBV12-5 | few | GGGGWTTAFIFFSGSCF
TRBV28 | many | ASSSTVSGNTIY
TRBV11-1 | many | ASSLAEGSETQY
TRBV20-1 | . | SAGTSRGIQY
TRBV28 | many | ASSWGLAALEQY
TRBV5-4 | . | ASSFGGSEGYT
TRBV30 | many | ALGSGTYNDEQY
TRBV7-2 | many | ASSSQGTSKGEQF
TRBV4-1 | . | ASSLREWAYEQY